What follows is one T cell receptor (beta chain) and its context. Original data processing: Filtering differed for immunoSEQ, which gave only junction sequences without quality scores. Here immunoSEQ multiplex PCR was the method, and the copy in TCRdb shows in-frame clones only, minus some. That table gives V, J and clone size, and the DNA gave D and trimming. This table has about 680,000 clones, about 90% appearing once. This sample stems from a study of shared clonotypes between healthy human individuals. The germline CDR1 and CDR2 sequences are ENHRY and SYGVKD. The V end lost 2 bases, the J end lost 7 bases, and 14 bases lay between the germline ends. The CDR3 totals 14 residues. The naive CD8 fraction comprised CD45RO-negative cells positively selected for CCR7 and excluded terminally differentiated effector memory CD45RA+ cells.

This rearrangement joins TRBV10-3 to TRBJ1-1; D ambiguous. This receptor was obtained from a man aged 30 to 45 in good health. Sequences were obtained from naive CD8+ T cells sorted from blood. The CDR3 sequence: CAISEGMGWIEAFF. DNA of the CDR3: TGTGCCATCAGTGAGGGAATGGGGTGGATTGAAGCTTTCTTT.